These 21 T cell receptor beta chains originate from one sample sequenced in a study of tumor-infiltrating lymphocytes in primary liver carcinoma. With a constant-region primer, TCR beta cDNA was made from approximately 510 ng of total RNA. Slightly modified ARM-PCR with three nested multiplex PCR rounds yielded TCR beta libraries. TRBV1-TRBV30 forward primers paired with a C-beta reverse primer drove the first two PCR rounds, about 11 cycles each. TCRdb re-analysed the multiplex PCR reads in MiXCR, keeping a single row per CDR3 protein. The table lists 100,000 or so distinct CDR3 sequences, roughly 80% of them singletons, with approximately 20% in the top ten. Unsorted bulk tissue of about 20-31 mg yielded co-extracted RNA and DNA. Source material: liver tumor tissue from sampling region 3. Described subset: tumor region T3, left-lateral pole. The receptors were sampled from a man in his forties or fifties with primary liver carcinoma and hepatitis B virus infection.

This clonotype was detected only a few times. V usage is TRBV10-2 and J usage is TRBJ1-4; 9 positions match TRBD1. This CDR3 is 14 amino acids long. Germline-derived CDR1 and CDR2 are WSHSY and SAAADI. Trimming at V came to 5 bases and at J to 8 bases, leaving 6 bases not matched to a gene. CDR3 in amino acids: CASSLQGAVEKLFF. DNA for the CDR3: TGCGCCAGCAGTCTACAGGGGGCTGTGGAAAAACTGTTTTTT.

Turning to this clonotype: At one end the junction does not follow the germline gene, possibly because of a read error. This chain joins TRBV5-1 and TRBJ1-3; D remains unclear. The CDR3 consists of 16 residues. Per the germline V gene, CDR1 is SGHRS and CDR2 is YFSETQ. CDR3 nucleotide sequence: TGCACCAGCAGCTTGGACGGGCAGAACCCTGGAAACACCACATATTTT. This translates into CTSSLDGQNPGNTTYF.

With regard to this clonotype: Sequence at one end of the junction differs from germline and may be a read error. The V call is TRBV5-6, the J call TRBJ2-1, with a possible D match to TRBD2 (6 bases). Germline assignment: CDR1 SGHDT and CDR2 YYEEEE. The CDR3 totals 18 residues. The CDR3 DNA is TGTGCCAGCAGCTCCCTACTTAGCGGTTCAAACTCCTACAATGACCAGTTCTTC. As protein: CASSSLLSGSNSYNDQFF.

Worth noting for this clonotype: A junction end diverges from the germline sequence, so it may reflect a read error. V usage is TRBV14 and J usage is TRBJ2-1; possibly TRBD2 for D (6 bases). The germline CDR1 and CDR2 sequences are SGHDN and FVKESK. CDR3 length equals 16 residues. CDR3 nucleotide sequence: TGTGCCAGCAGTGCCGTAGCGGAATGGGTAAACAATGAACAGTTGTTC. As protein: CASSAVAEWVNNEQLF.

About this clonotype itself: Its ends do not fully match the called genes, so a read error is possible. The chain uses TRBV6-1 and TRBJ2-7; D gene uncertain. Germline V CDR1 and CDR2: MNHNS, SASEGT. This CDR3 is built from 14 residues. CDR3 coding DNA: TGTGCCAGCAGTCTTGGGTCCGGTCCATACGAGCTGTACTTC. Encoded protein: CASSLGSGPYELYF.

As concerns this clonotype: At one end, the junction sequence differs from germline, possibly due to a read error. The chain carries TRBV29-1 and TRBJ2-1, with TRBD2 matching 12 bases. Germline loops: CDR1 SQVTM, CDR2 ANQGSEA. This CDR3 spans 15 amino acids. The CDR3 nucleotides are TGCAGCGTTGAACTAGCGGGAGGGTTCCACAATGAACAGTTCTTC. Translated: CSVELAGGFHNEQFF.

Worth noting for this clonotype: The junction differs from germline at one of its ends, possibly a read error. The chain couples TRBV5-1 to TRBJ1-1; TRBD1 might be the D (6 bases). In germline, CDR1 is SGHRS, CDR2 YFSETQ. This CDR3 comprises 16 residues. Written as DNA, the CDR3 is TGCGCCAGCAGCTTGCGACAGGTCTTTGCGAACGCTGAAGCTTTCTTT. Translation: CASSLRQVFANAEAFF.

Concerning this clonotype itself: Compared with germline, one end of the junction differs, possibly owing to a read error. The rearrangement joins TRBV5-4 to TRBJ2-1, with 7 bases matching TRBD1. Germline CDR1 SGHNT, CDR2 YYREEE (reference sequence). The CDR3 runs 14 residues. The DNA of the CDR3 is TGTGCCAGCAGGAGGGACAGACAGTACAATGACCAGTTCTTC. Translated: CASRRDRQYNDQFF.

Of note for this clonotype: Since the CDR3 does not end with the conserved phenylalanine or tryptophan, this likely comes from a read error. The chain has TRBV11-2 and TRBJ2-2; D is ambiguous. Per germline, CDR1 SGHAT and CDR2 FQNNGV. Between the trimmed V and J ends, which lost 4 bases and 0 bases, there was a span of 12 bases. This CDR3 region has 16 residues. CDR3: CASSSSCGANTGELFL. In nucleotides, the CDR3 is TGTGCCAGCAGCTCTTCTTGCGGCGCGAACACCGGGGAGCTGTTTCTT.

With regard to this clonotype: Germline is not matched at one junction end, which may reflect a read error. The chain is built from TRBV6-2 or TRBV6-3 and TRBJ2-7, with 9 bases aligning to TRBD1. The V gene's germline CDR1 is MNHEY and CDR2 SVGEGT. The CDR3 contains 17 residues. CDR3 coding DNA: TGTGCCAGCAGTTCCCAATCCCCCGGGACAGGGATGTATGAGCACTACTTC. Protein sequence: CASSSQSPGTGMYEHYF.

This rearrangement joins TRBV29-1 to TRBJ2-7, with D perhaps matching TRBD1 or TRBD2 (5 bases each). Germline CDR1 is SQVTM and CDR2 is ANQGSEA. The CDR3 has 16 amino acids. In DNA, the CDR3 is TGCAGTGCCATGACATCTGGGACCGACACTCCATCCGAGCAGTACTTC. As protein: CSAMTSGTDTPSEQYF.

Turning to this clonotype: The conserved phenylalanine or tryptophan normally closing the CDR3 is absent here, so this likely arose from a read error. The V and J genes are TRBV11-3 and TRBJ2-1; D not resolved. CDR1 and CDR2 (germline): SGHNT, YENEEA. The CDR3 length is 12 residues. The CDR3 spells CACSLNTGEQFI. CDR3 sequence (DNA): TGTGCCTGCAGCTTAAACACCGGTGAGCAGTTCATC.

On this clonotype itself: Relative to the germline gene, one junction end is altered; a read error may explain this. The chain recombines TRBV5-1 with TRBJ2-7; TRBD1 matches at 12 bases. CDR3 length equals 14 residues. Germline lookup yields CDR1 SGHRS and CDR2 YFSETQ. The CDR3 loop is CASIPGTGGYGQYF. The CDR3 DNA reads as TGCGCCAGCATCCCTGGGACAGGGGGCTACGGGCAGTACTTC.

As to this clonotype: This sequence may be a read error, since a much larger clone differs from it by one base. This rearrangement joins TRBV18 to TRBJ2-6; 8 bases are a match to TRBD1. CDR1 and CDR2 from the germline V gene are KGHSH and LQKENI. The length of the CDR3 is 16 residues. The trim removed 4 bases at V and 4 bases at J, leaving 6 bases unmatched. CDR3 bases: TGTGCCAGCTCACAGTCAGGGGGCGACGGGGCCAACGTCCTGACTTTC. Translated, it gives CASSQSGGDGANVLTF.

Regarding this clonotype: The CDR3 ends on some other residue instead of the conserved phenylalanine or tryptophan, so this is likely a read error. No DNA is shown, since the ends of the CDR3 on it are uncertain; the CDR3 is the one TCRdb lists. The rearrangement joins TRBV11-1 to TRBJ2-5. The CDR3 length equals 12 residues, ends included. Germline V CDR1 and CDR2: SGHAT, FQDESV (reference sequence). The CDR3 protein is CTSSSGVLTQHL.

The table lists this clonotype with a count of one. The conserved phenylalanine or tryptophan normally closing the CDR3 is absent here, so this likely arose from a read error. The V gene is TRBV6-5, the J gene TRBJ2-2; a possible D gene is TRBD1 (6 bases). Germline CDR1 is MNHEY and CDR2 is SVGAGI. This CDR3 has 19 amino acids. This CDR3 reads CASCYSRPGHALGTGELFS. The CDR3 bases are TGTGCCAGCTGTTACTCGAGGCCGGGACATGCCCTAGGCACCGGGGAGCTGTTTTCT.

Turning to this clonotype: The junction departs from germline at one end; a sequencing error may be responsible. V usage is TRBV4-1 and J usage is TRBJ1-3; D call uncertain. The CDR3 runs to 16 residues. The germline V gene has CDR1 MGHRA and CDR2 YSYEKL. CDR3: CASSLDIIASGNAINF. The CDR3 coding sequence is TGCGCCAGCAGCCTCGATATAATCGCCTCTGGAAACGCCATAAATTTC.

In its sample, this clonotype was seen a few times. A junction boundary mismatches the germline segment, possibly from a read error. The rearrangement joins TRBV5-4 to TRBJ1-5; D uncertain. Germline V lookup: CDR1 SGHNT, CDR2 YYREEE (reference sequence). CDR3 length equals 15 residues. The DNA of the CDR3 is TGTGCCAACAGCCGTGACGGAAATAGCAATCAGCCCCAGCATTTT. Encoded protein: CANSRDGNSNQPQHF. The variable domain in full, completed from reference TRBV5-4 and TRBJ1-5, reads ETGVTQSPTHLIKTRGQQVTLRCSSQSGHNTVSWYQQALGQGPQFIFQYYREEENGRGNFPPRFSGLQFPNYSSELNVNALELDDSALYLCANSRDGNSNQPQHFGDGTRLSIL.

Note on this clonotype: A read error is likely, as this CDR3 ends without the conserved phenylalanine or tryptophan. The rearrangement uses TRBV4-3 and TRBJ2-1; tentative D call: TRBD2 (6 bases). Germline CDR1 reads LGHNA; CDR2 reads YSLEER. The CDR3 is made up of 16 amino acids. The CDR3 here is CASSQEEAGRYNEQFL. For the CDR3, the DNA is TGTGCCAGCAGCCAAGAGGAGGCGGGACGGTACAATGAGCAGTTCCTC.

A note on this clonotype: One end of the junction fails to match germline, which may point to a read error. The chain recombines TRBV11-2 with TRBJ2-3; 7 nucleotides agree with TRBD1. The germline V gene has CDR1 SGHAT and CDR2 FQNNGV. The CDR3 runs 13 residues. For the CDR3, the DNA is TGTGCCAGCGGCTGTAAAGGGGGCAATGAGGAGTTCTTC. It translates to CASGCKGGNEEFF.

Concerning this clonotype itself: The junction shows a germline mismatch at one end, possibly a read error. The V and J genes are TRBV29-1 and TRBJ1-5, with TRBD1 as a possible D gene (5 bases). Per the germline V gene, CDR1 is SQVTM and CDR2 is ANQGSEA. The length of the CDR3 is 14 residues. CDR3 nucleotide sequence: TGCAGCATCACCAAAGGACAAACCGGTCAGCCCCAGCCTTTT. This encodes CSITKGQTGQPQPF.